Listed below are T cell receptor beta chains from one sample, sequenced in a study of post-analysis software for immune sequencing data. TCRdb reprocessed the PCR reads via MiXCR and lists one record per CDR3 protein. Found here are hundreds of thousands of distinct CDR3 sequences, roughly three fifths of them singletons; the top ten hold about 11%. The specimen was blood. These receptors all stem from a girl aged 2-10 years with multiple sclerosis. Each CDR3 is given with its conserved first and last residue. D genes are given only for firm matches. Some rows have no size entry. The others give once, few or many, or a class for an expanded clone.

clone size: .; D gene: TRBD2; J gene: TRBJ2-7; V gene: TRBV20-1; CDR3 protein: CSARLAGGDYEQYF; CDR3 DNA: TGCAGTGCTAGGCTAGCGGGAGGGGACTACGAGCAGTACTTC
clone size: .; D gene: TRBD2; J gene: TRBJ2-1; V gene: TRBV6-6; CDR3 protein: CASSGAGVNEQFF; CDR3 DNA: TGTGCCAGCAGCGGAGCGGGAGTCAATGAGCAGTTCTTC
clone size: .; D gene: .; J gene: TRBJ2-7; V gene: TRBV18; CDR3 protein: CASSTKQGAEQYF; CDR3 DNA: TGTGCCAGCTCAACGAAACAGGGTGCCGAGCAGTACTTC
clone size: .; D gene: .; J gene: TRBJ2-1; V gene: TRBV7-9; CDR3 protein: CASGAPDNEQFF; CDR3 DNA: TGTGCCTCGGGGGCCCCCGACAATGAGCAGTTCTTC
clone size: .; D gene: .; J gene: TRBJ2-3; V gene: TRBV5-1; CDR3 protein: CASSLGGSEDTQYF; CDR3 DNA: TGCGCCAGCAGCTTAGGGGGTTCTGAAGATACGCAGTATTTT
clone size: .; D gene: .; J gene: TRBJ1-1; V gene: TRBV6-5; CDR3 protein: CASSFVRDGGTEAFF; CDR3 DNA: TGTGCCAGCAGTTTTGTAAGGGACGGAGGCACTGAAGCTTTCTTT
clone size: once; D gene: TRBD1; J gene: TRBJ2-7; V gene: TRBV9; CDR3 protein: CASARMGARTGYDEQYF; CDR3 DNA: TGTGCCAGCGCGAGAATGGGGGCCCGGACAGGGTATGACGAGCAGTACTTC
clone size: .; D gene: .; J gene: TRBJ2-1; V gene: TRBV7-2; CDR3 protein: CASQWGNTANEQFF; CDR3 DNA: TGTGCCAGTCAATGGGGGAACACGGCCAATGAGCAGTTCTTC
clone size: .; D gene: TRBD2; J gene: TRBJ2-1; V gene: TRBV20-1; CDR3 protein: CSPVSGPYNEQFF; CDR3 DNA: TGTAGCCCGGTTAGCGGGCCTTACAATGAGCAGTTCTTC
clone size: few; D gene: .; J gene: TRBJ2-1; V gene: TRBV10-3; CDR3 protein: CAISEGRYWSHNEQFF; CDR3 DNA: TGTGCCATCAGTGAGGGTCGATATTGGAGCCACAATGAGCAGTTCTTC
clone size: .; D gene: TRBD2; J gene: TRBJ2-7; V gene: TRBV20-1; CDR3 protein: CSAMGSGRSYEQYF; CDR3 DNA: TGCAGTGCCATGGGGAGCGGGAGGTCCTACGAGCAGTACTTC
clone size: .; D gene: TRBD2; J gene: TRBJ2-5; V gene: TRBV12-3/TRBV12-4; CDR3 protein: CASSGGTSGYQETQYF; CDR3 DNA: TGTGCCAGCAGCGGAGGGACTAGCGGGTACCAAGAGACCCAGTACTTC
clone size: .; D gene: TRBD2; J gene: TRBJ2-3; V gene: TRBV27; CDR3 protein: CASSGRGTDTQYF; CDR3 DNA: TGTGCCAGTAGCGGGAGGGGGACAGATACGCAGTATTTT
clone size: .; D gene: .; J gene: TRBJ1-2; V gene: TRBV20-1; CDR3 protein: CSAAGAYGYTF; CDR3 DNA: TGCAGTGCTGCAGGGGCCTATGGCTACACCTTC
clone size: once; D gene: TRBD1; J gene: TRBJ2-1; V gene: TRBV7-9; CDR3 protein: CASSSLTGGAYNEQFF; CDR3 DNA: TGTGCCAGCAGCTCCTTGACAGGGGGTGCCTACAATGAGCAGTTCTTC
clone size: .; D gene: TRBD1; J gene: TRBJ1-5; V gene: TRBV25-1; CDR3 protein: CASSDHTGDGNQPQHF; CDR3 DNA: TGTGCCAGCAGTGACCACACAGGGGACGGCAATCAGCCCCAGCATTTT
clone size: few; D gene: TRBD2; J gene: TRBJ2-1; V gene: TRBV3-1; CDR3 protein: CASSQPGLADDNEQFF; CDR3 DNA: TGTGCCAGCAGCCAACCCGGACTAGCGGATGACAATGAGCAGTTCTTC
clone size: .; D gene: TRBD2; J gene: TRBJ2-3; V gene: TRBV14; CDR3 protein: CASSLAGAEDTQYF; CDR3 DNA: TGTGCCAGCAGCCTAGCGGGGGCGGAGGATACGCAGTATTTT
clone size: few; D gene: TRBD1; J gene: TRBJ1-2; V gene: TRBV28; CDR3 protein: CASSSRDSIPGYTF; CDR3 DNA: TGTGCCAGCAGTAGCCGGGACAGCATCCCGGGTTACACCTTC
clone size: few; D gene: TRBD2; J gene: TRBJ2-7; V gene: TRBV20-1; CDR3 protein: CSALRLAGLYEQYF; CDR3 DNA: TGCAGTGCTCTAAGACTAGCGGGCCTTTACGAGCAGTACTTC
clone size: .; D gene: TRBD2; J gene: TRBJ2-5; V gene: TRBV25-1; CDR3 protein: CASSDWTSGFQETQYF; CDR3 DNA: TGTGCCAGCAGTGATTGGACTAGCGGATTTCAAGAGACCCAGTACTTC
clone size: few; D gene: .; J gene: TRBJ2-7; V gene: TRBV5-1; CDR3 protein: CASSLGPGTYEQYF; CDR3 DNA: TGCGCCAGCAGCTTGGGGCCGGGAACCTACGAGCAGTACTTC
clone size: .; D gene: .; J gene: TRBJ2-3; V gene: TRBV11-2; CDR3 protein: CASSLGLTPRGDTQYF; CDR3 DNA: TGTGCCAGCAGCTTAGGGCTAACCCCGCGAGGAGATACGCAGTATTTT
clone size: .; D gene: TRBD2; J gene: TRBJ2-1; V gene: TRBV29-1; CDR3 protein: CSVRGTSGNNEQFF; CDR3 DNA: TGCAGCGTACGCGGGACTAGCGGGAACAATGAGCAGTTCTTC
clone size: once; D gene: .; J gene: TRBJ2-5; V gene: TRBV19; CDR3 protein: CASSGTSAPAETQYF; CDR3 DNA: TGTGCCAGTAGTGGGACAAGCGCCCCTGCAGAGACCCAGTACTTC
clone size: .; D gene: .; J gene: TRBJ2-1; V gene: TRBV7-2; CDR3 protein: CASSLVEEGDNEQFF; CDR3 DNA: TGTGCCAGCAGCTTAGTGGAAGAGGGGGACAATGAGCAGTTCTTC
clone size: .; D gene: .; J gene: TRBJ1-2; V gene: TRBV6-1; CDR3 protein: CASSEALGPAGGYTF; CDR3 DNA: TGTGCCAGCAGTGAAGCTCTGGGGCCGGCCGGTGGCTACACCTTC
clone size: .; D gene: .; J gene: TRBJ2-5; V gene: TRBV4-1; CDR3 protein: CASSQDSRPGEETQYF; CDR3 DNA: TGCGCCAGCAGCCAAGATAGTCGACCGGGAGAAGAGACCCAGTACTTC
clone size: .; D gene: .; J gene: TRBJ1-2; V gene: TRBV20-1; CDR3 protein: CSAKQGIDYGYTF; CDR3 DNA: TGCAGTGCTAAACAGGGAATCGACTATGGCTACACCTTC
clone size: once; D gene: .; J gene: TRBJ2-3; V gene: TRBV20-1; CDR3 protein: CSAPLGRNTDTQYF; CDR3 DNA: TGCAGTGCTCCTCTGGGGCGGAACACAGATACGCAGTATTTT
clone size: .; D gene: .; J gene: TRBJ1-4; V gene: TRBV3-1; CDR3 protein: CASSQSGGLNEKLFF; CDR3 DNA: TGTGCCAGCAGCCAATCCGGGGGCCTTAATGAAAAACTGTTTTTT
clone size: .; D gene: TRBD1; J gene: TRBJ1-1; V gene: TRBV20-1; CDR3 protein: CSAETDRVAAEAFF; CDR3 DNA: TGCAGTGCTGAAACAGACAGGGTGGCCGCTGAAGCTTTCTTT
clone size: few; D gene: TRBD1; J gene: TRBJ2-1; V gene: TRBV2; CDR3 protein: CASRGTGVGEQFF; CDR3 DNA: TGTGCCAGCAGGGGGACAGGGGTTGGTGAGCAGTTCTTC
clone size: few; D gene: .; J gene: TRBJ2-1; V gene: TRBV12-3/TRBV12-4; CDR3 protein: CASTYGPHEQFF; CDR3 DNA: TGTGCCAGCACATACGGTCCCCATGAGCAGTTCTTC
clone size: .; D gene: .; J gene: TRBJ1-2; V gene: TRBV15; CDR3 protein: CATSRDRVDTSGGYTF; CDR3 DNA: TGTGCCACCAGCAGAGATAGAGTTGACACAAGCGGTGGCTACACCTTC
clone size: few; D gene: .; J gene: TRBJ2-7; V gene: TRBV5-1; CDR3 protein: CASSLERGEQYF; CDR3 DNA: TGCGCCAGCAGCTTGGAACGGGGCGAGCAGTACTTC